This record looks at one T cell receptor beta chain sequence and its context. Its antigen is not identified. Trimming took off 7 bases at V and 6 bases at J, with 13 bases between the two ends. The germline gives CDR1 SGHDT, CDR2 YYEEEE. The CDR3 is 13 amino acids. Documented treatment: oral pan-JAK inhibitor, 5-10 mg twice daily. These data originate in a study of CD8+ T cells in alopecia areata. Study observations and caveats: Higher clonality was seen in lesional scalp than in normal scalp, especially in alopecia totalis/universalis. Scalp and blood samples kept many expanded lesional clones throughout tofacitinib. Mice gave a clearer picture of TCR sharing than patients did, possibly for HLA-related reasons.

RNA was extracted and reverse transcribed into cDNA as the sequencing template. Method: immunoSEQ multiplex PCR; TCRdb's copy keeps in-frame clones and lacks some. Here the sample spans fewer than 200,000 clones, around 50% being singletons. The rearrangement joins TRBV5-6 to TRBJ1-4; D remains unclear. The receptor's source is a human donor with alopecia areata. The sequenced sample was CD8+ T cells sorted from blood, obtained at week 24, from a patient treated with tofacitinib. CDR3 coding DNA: TGTGCCAGCGGCAAACCGACGTATGAAAAACTGTTTTTT. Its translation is CASGKPTYEKLFF.